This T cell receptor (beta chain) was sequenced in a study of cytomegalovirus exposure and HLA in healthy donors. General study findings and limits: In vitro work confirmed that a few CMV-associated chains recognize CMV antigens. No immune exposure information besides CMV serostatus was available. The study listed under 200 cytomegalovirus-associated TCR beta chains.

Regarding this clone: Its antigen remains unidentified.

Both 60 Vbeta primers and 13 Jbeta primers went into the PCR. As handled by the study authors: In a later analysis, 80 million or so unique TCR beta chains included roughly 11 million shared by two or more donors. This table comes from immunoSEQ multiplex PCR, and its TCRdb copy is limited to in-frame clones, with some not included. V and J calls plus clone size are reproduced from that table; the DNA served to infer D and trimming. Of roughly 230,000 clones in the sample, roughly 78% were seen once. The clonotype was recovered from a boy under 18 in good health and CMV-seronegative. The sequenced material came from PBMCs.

The CDR3 DNA is TGTGCCAACAGGGGCGATGAGCAGTTCTTC. Translating it yields CANRGDEQFF. The rearrangement joins TRBV2 to TRBJ2-1; 7 bases are shared with TRBD1. V was pared by 10 bases and J by 8 bases, with 2 bases of the junction left unmatched. In germline, CDR1 is SNHLY, CDR2 FYNNEI. CDR3 length: 10 residues. The full variable domain, completed using reference TRBV2 and TRBJ2-1, is EPEVTQTPSHQVTQMGQEVILRCVPISNHLYFYWYRQILGQKVEFLVSFYNNEISEKSEIFDDQFSVERPDGSNFTLKIRSTKLEDSAMYFCANRGDEQFFGPGTRLTVL.